A selection of T cell receptor beta chains follows, all from one sample in a study of cytomegalovirus exposure and HLA in healthy donors. TCRdb keeps only in-frame clones here, not all; method: immunoSEQ multiplex PCR. The repertoire holds under 200,000 clones, with 70% to 80% as singletons. The sequencing input was PBMCs. These receptors were obtained from a man in his fifties or sixties in good health and CMV-seropositive. Each CDR3 is given without its conserved first and last residue. Fields, in order: CDR3 protein, V gene, J gene.

CDR3: SARRGDTQY; V: TRBV20-1; J: TRBJ2-3
CDR3: ASSPRTGVNTEAF; V: TRBV11-2; J: TRBJ1-1
CDR3: ASSAGGSSYEQY; V: TRBV5-1; J: TRBJ2-7
CDR3: ASSRGTGGSYNEQF; V: TRBV5-1; J: TRBJ2-1
CDR3: ASSFGLAGGSPYEQY; V: TRBV5-4; J: TRBJ2-7
CDR3: ASSRGGANYGYT; V: TRBV13; J: TRBJ1-2
CDR3: ASSAGRGGYNEQF; V: TRBV6-1; J: TRBJ2-1
CDR3: ASNSARDTVEAF; V: TRBV6-6; J: TRBJ1-1
CDR3: ASSETNYEQY; V: TRBV6-5; J: TRBJ2-7
CDR3: ATSTRDRGSYGYT; V: TRBV15; J: TRBJ1-2
CDR3: ASSSQGAQFVSYEQY; V: TRBV7-2; J: TRBJ2-7
CDR3: ATIREGGNTGELF; V: TRBV15; J: TRBJ2-2
CDR3: ASSKRQDIGETQY; V: TRBV19; J: TRBJ2-5
CDR3: ASSFQQETQY; V: TRBV5-6; J: TRBJ2-5
CDR3: ASSDQGGVSETQY; V: TRBV19; J: TRBJ2-5
CDR3: ASRIPAEGLRGYT; V: TRBV19; J: TRBJ1-2
CDR3: ASSYSGETQY; V: TRBV5-6; J: TRBJ2-5
CDR3: ASSGFAGRAYTQY; V: TRBV25-1; J: TRBJ2-3
CDR3: ASSPGLAGVSYEQY; V: TRBV4-2; J: TRBJ2-7
CDR3: AISAGGDNSPLH; V: TRBV10-3; J: TRBJ1-6
CDR3: ASSQVSSYEQY; V: TRBV4-1; J: TRBJ2-7
CDR3: SVLPGQRRGDTQY; V: TRBV29-1; J: TRBJ2-3
CDR3: ASEVISGNTIY; V: TRBV5-5; J: TRBJ1-3
CDR3: ASSLAGGDTQY; V: TRBV7-2; J: TRBJ2-3
CDR3: ATSLWTAQETQY; V: TRBV15; J: TRBJ2-5
CDR3: ASSSDRVSSYNEQF; V: TRBV6-5; J: TRBJ2-1
CDR3: ASSIPGIQDRGDSGYQPQH; V: TRBV19; J: TRBJ1-5
CDR3: ASSVAPGYNSPLH; V: TRBV9; J: TRBJ1-6
CDR3: ASSPYGLAGELF; V: TRBV28; J: TRBJ2-2
CDR3: ASSWGDSGNTIY; V: TRBV5-4; J: TRBJ1-3
CDR3: ATSRRAGGNTGELF; V: TRBV15; J: TRBJ2-2
CDR3: ASSYSQGSYEQY; V: TRBV7-2; J: TRBJ2-7
CDR3: ASNAGGQFGYEQY; V: TRBV9; J: TRBJ2-7
CDR3: ASSSKSTEFTYEQY; V: TRBV5-6; J: TRBJ2-7
CDR3: ASSYSGGTGKETQY; V: TRBV6-6; J: TRBJ2-5
CDR3: ASSKQEINTGELF; V: TRBV2; J: TRBJ2-2
CDR3: ASSIDRGGYGYT; V: TRBV19; J: TRBJ1-2
CDR3: ASSLDSGLYGYT; V: TRBV5-6; J: TRBJ1-2
CDR3: ARDRGHEQY; V: TRBV6-1; J: NA
CDR3: ASSKARRQGGEGYGYT; V: TRBV21-1; J: TRBJ1-2
CDR3: ASSMTGDSQY; V: TRBV19; J: TRBJ2-3
CDR3: ASSLAGTGGNEQF; V: TRBV7-2; J: TRBJ2-1
CDR3: ASSELASGANVLT; V: TRBV25-1; J: TRBJ2-6
CDR3: ASSEARAANEQF; V: TRBV10-2; J: TRBJ2-1
CDR3: ATSRGYGDRGWPNTGELF; V: TRBV15; J: TRBJ2-2
CDR3: ASSFRGGAQETQY; V: TRBV5-6; J: TRBJ2-5
CDR3: ASSLVRGYNSPLH; V: TRBV11-2; J: TRBJ1-6
CDR3: ASSYAGPYEQY; V: TRBV6-6; J: TRBJ2-7
CDR3: ASSGGRVEKLF; V: TRBV6-5; J: TRBJ1-4
CDR3: ASSDLAGAGELF; V: TRBV2; J: TRBJ2-2
CDR3: ASRGGAVSYEQY; V: TRBV7-2; J: TRBJ2-7